These 15 T cell receptor beta chains share one sample of origin, sequenced in a study of CD8+ T cells in alopecia areata. The sequencing template was cDNA reverse transcribed from extracted RNA. The method was immunoSEQ multiplex PCR; TCRdb's version includes in-frame clones alone and lacks a portion of them. The sample yields some 160,000 clones, roughly 58% seen once. The sequenced sample consisted of CD8+ T cells sorted from blood. The origin of the receptors is a human donor in good health.

V and J are TRBV5-1 and TRBJ2-1; 9 bases are a match to TRBD2. The germline gives CDR1 SGHRS, CDR2 YFSETQ. The length of the CDR3 is 16 residues. J lost 5 bases, V lost 0 bases, and 6 bases had no gene match. CDR3 loop: CASSLVGLASNNEQFF. The CDR3 DNA follows: TGCGCCAGCAGCTTGGTCGGACTAGCGTCCAACAATGAGCAGTTCTTC. Drawing the rest from reference TRBV5-1 and TRBJ2-1, the complete variable domain is KAGVTQTPRYLIKTRGQQVTLSCSPISGHRSVSWYQQTPGQGLQFLFEYFSETQRNKGNFPGRFSGRQFSNSRSEMNVSTLELGDSALYLCASSLVGLASNNEQFFGPGTRLTVL.

The genes are TRBV2 and TRBJ2-3, with a weak D call TRBD2 (6 bases). The V end was cut by 6 bases, the J end by 6 bases, with 13 bases between. CDR3 length: 13 amino acids. Germline loops: CDR1 SNHLY, CDR2 FYNNEI. This chain's CDR3 is CASRRWSGDTQYF. The CDR3 nucleotides are TGTGCCAGCAGGAGATGGAGCGGGGATACGCAGTATTTT.

The DNA of the CDR3 is TGCGCCAGCAGTGAGGACAGGGAGCCCCAGCATTTT. Residues: CASSEDREPQHF. The genes are TRBV10-1 and TRBJ1-5, with 7 bases identical to TRBD1. The ends lost 2 bases at V and 8 bases at J; junction bases unmatched: 0. Germline-derived CDR1 and CDR2 are WNHNN and SYGVQD (reference sequence). This CDR3 is 12 amino acids long.

This chain links TRBV27 with TRBJ1-1, with a tentative D call TRBD1 (6 bases). CDR1 and CDR2 (germline): MNHEY, SMNVEV (reference sequence). The V and J ends lost 8 bases and 5 bases respectively, with 15 bases between them. This CDR3 has 13 amino acids. The DNA for the CDR3 is TGTGCCAGCGGTAGACAGGTTGGGACTGAAGCTTTCTTT. Amino acids: CASGRQVGTEAFF.

The chain links TRBV7-8 to TRBJ2-5; 8 nucleotides match TRBD1. Germline loops: CDR1 SGHVS, CDR2 FQNEAQ. The CDR3 runs to 14 residues. V was pared by 2 bases and J by 5 bases, with 4 bases of the junction left unmatched. The CDR3 sequence: CASSLLRGHETQYF. CDR3 DNA sequence: TGTGCCAGCAGCTTACTCAGGGGGCACGAGACCCAGTACTTC.

V and J are TRBV7-2 and TRBJ2-4, with D maybe TRBD2 (5 bases). Germline lookup yields CDR1 SGHTA and CDR2 FQGNSA. The CDR3 extends over 15 amino acids. V lost 5 bases and J lost 0, with 11 bases in between. The CDR3 loop is CASSPRDLAKNIQYF. Written as DNA, the CDR3 is TGTGCCAGCAGCCCGAGGGATCTAGCCAAAAACATTCAGTACTTC.

The V gene is TRBV28, the J gene TRBJ2-7, with 7 bases identical to TRBD1. The CDR3 has 15 amino acids. Germline V gene data show CDR1 as MDHEN and CDR2 as SYDVKM. Unmatched junction bases numbered 9, after V lost 7 bases and J lost 0 bases. CDR3: CASTPTDRSSYEQYF. The CDR3 DNA is TGTGCCAGCACCCCGACGGACAGGAGCTCCTACGAGCAGTACTTC. Full variable domain (remainder filled in from reference TRBV28 and TRBJ2-7): DVKVTQSSRYLVKRTGEKVFLECVQDMDHENMFWYRQDPGLGLRLIYFSYDVKMKEKGDIPEGYSVSREKKERFSLILESASTNQTSMYLCASTPTDRSSYEQYFGPGTRLTVT.

The sample holds a few counts of this clone. Written as DNA, the CDR3 is TGTGCCAGCAGTGCGCGGGACGAGCAGTACTTC. Its translation: CASSARDEQYF. The chain combines TRBV2 with TRBJ2-7; D is possibly TRBD2 (5 bases). Trimming removed 4 bases at V and 5 bases at J, with 6 bases between. The CDR3 consists of 11 residues. Per the germline V gene, CDR1 is SNHLY and CDR2 is FYNNEI.

The rearrangement uses TRBV29-1 and TRBJ1-1; D call uncertain. CDR3 length: 11 residues. Germline loops: CDR1 SQVTM, CDR2 ANQGSEA. Trimming took off 0 bases at V and 9 bases at J, with 8 bases between the two ends. The CDR3 loop reads CSVEDLGKAFF. The CDR3 DNA is TGCAGCGTTGAAGATTTGGGCAAAGCTTTCTTT.

A remark on this clone: One end of the junction fails to match germline, which may point to a read error. The V call is TRBV29-1, the J call TRBJ2-5; D perhaps matches TRBD1 (5 bases). The CDR3 runs to 13 residues. Germline V gene lookup returns CDR1 SQVTM and CDR2 ANQGSEA. The CDR3 spells CSVGPDRQGTQYF. CDR3 bases: TGCAGCGTTGGACCCGACAGACAAGGGACCCAGTACTTC.

The table lists this clone with a few counts. The chain couples TRBV29-1 to TRBJ2-2, with D possibly being TRBD2 (6 bases). The germline gives CDR1 SQVTM, CDR2 ANQGSEA. Trimming shortened V by 3 bases and J by 0 bases, and 14 bases separated the two germline ends. CDR3 length: 16 amino acids. The CDR3 DNA follows: TGCAGCGTTGAGGGCCGCGGGACCTCGAACACCGGGGAGCTGTTTTTT. This sequence encodes CSVEGRGTSNTGELFF.

The gene calls are TRBV5-1 and TRBJ2-7; 10 bases fit TRBD1. V was clipped by 0 bases and J by 5 bases; unmatched bases: 2. The CDR3 has 14 residues. Germline V gene lookup returns CDR1 SGHRS and CDR2 YFSETQ. The CDR3 DNA reads as TGCGCCAGCAGCTTGGAGACAGGGGGCGACGAGCAGTACTTC. Amino acids: CASSLETGGDEQYF.

This clone appeared a single time. The J gene is TRBJ1-2, the V gene TRBV7-9, with D perhaps matching TRBD1 (6 bases). Germline V lookup: CDR1 SEHNR, CDR2 FQNEAQ (reference sequence). The CDR3 runs to 15 residues. V lost 4 bases and J lost 6, with 18 bases in between. The CDR3 DNA is TGTGCCAGCAGCTCAACAGGGTCGGCTATCAATGGCTACACCTTC. Translated, it gives CASSSTGSAINGYTF.

V and J are TRBV27 and TRBJ2-2; TRBD1 agrees at 7 bases. V was pared by 8 bases and J by 2 bases, with 11 bases of the junction left unmatched. There are 16 residues in the CDR3. Germline V CDR1 and CDR2: MNHEY, SMNVEV (reference sequence). The CDR3 coding sequence is TGTGCCAGCGGACCCACCGGGACAGCAAACACCGGGGAGCTGTTTTTT. Translation: CASGPTGTANTGELFF.

The chain recombines TRBV7-9 with TRBJ2-5; D is tentatively TRBD1 or TRBD2 (5 bases each). From germline, CDR1 is SEHNR and CDR2 FQNEAQ (reference sequence). CDR3 length: 13 residues. Trimming left V 1 base short and J 3 bases short, with 6 bases between. CDR3 nucleotides: TGTGCCAGCAGCTTAGGAGGGGAAGAGACCCAGTACTTC. Amino acids: CASSLGGEETQYF.